Each of the 28 T cell receptor beta chains below was sequenced from the same sample in a study of shared clonotypes between healthy human individuals. Data came from immunoSEQ multiplex PCR; TCRdb stores just in-frame clones and leaves some out. The sample shows millions of clones, about 94% of them seen only once. Positive CCR7 selection of CD45RO-negative cells yielded the naive CD8 cells, and terminally differentiated effector memory CD45RA+ cells were excluded. Sequenced: naive CD8+ T cells sorted from blood. The source is a man aged 18 to 29 in good health.

This chain connects TRBV4-3 to TRBJ2-7; D uncertain. The CDR3 spans 16 residues. V was cut by 1 base and J by 2 bases, with 15 bases left in between. From germline, CDR1 is LGHNA and CDR2 YSLEER. The CDR3 here is CASSQVLGWAPYEQYF. In DNA, the CDR3 is TGCGCCAGCAGCCAAGTGCTGGGATGGGCCCCCTACGAGCAGTACTTC.

The chain uses TRBV6-6 and TRBJ1-3; no firm D call. Germline V CDR1 and CDR2: MNHNY, SVGAGI (reference sequence). The CDR3 runs to 12 residues. Trimming took 9 bases from V and 0 from J, leaving 6 bases between them. The CDR3: CASTASGNTIYF. The CDR3 DNA sequence: TGTGCCAGTACAGCCTCTGGAAACACCATATATTTT.

This chain links TRBV6-6 with TRBJ1-2; D not resolved. The V end lost 2 bases, the J end lost 3 bases, and 13 bases lay between the germline ends. Germline loops: CDR1 MNHNY, CDR2 SVGAGI (reference sequence). The CDR3 spans 15 residues. This CDR3 is CASSYGVGDYYGYTF. In DNA, the CDR3 is TGTGCCAGCAGTTACGGGGTTGGGGATTACTATGGCTACACCTTC.

This chain connects TRBV5-6 to TRBJ2-1; D remains ambiguous. The CDR3 length is 14 residues. Germline CDR1 and CDR2: SGHDT and YYEEEE. The V end was cut by 0 bases, the J end by 10 bases, with 14 bases between. Written as DNA, the CDR3 is TGTGCCAGCAGCTTGGGTATGGGATTCCCGGAGCAGTTCTTC. Protein sequence: CASSLGMGFPEQFF.

The rearrangement links TRBV28 to TRBJ2-5; no firm D call. The CDR3 runs 15 residues. Trimming took off 6 bases at V and 4 bases at J, with 18 bases between the two ends. Germline CDR1 is MDHEN and CDR2 is SYDVKM. Here the CDR3 DNA reads TGTGCCAGCAGAACTGGACCCAGCACGGGAGAGACCCAGTACTTC. It encodes CASRTGPSTGETQYF.

This clone appeared a single time. This chain uses TRBV27 with TRBJ2-2; the D call may be TRBD1 or TRBD2 (5 bases each). CDR1 is MNHEY, CDR2 SMNVEV, per germline (reference sequence). There are 17 residues in the CDR3. V was pared by 1 base and J by 4 bases, with 16 bases between. This CDR3 is CASSLLSGPPITGELFF. The DNA of the CDR3 is TGTGCCAGCAGTTTATTATCGGGGCCTCCAATCACCGGGGAGCTGTTTTTT.

About this clone itself: In the same sample, other DNA sequences code for this CDR3. The chain combines TRBV2 with TRBJ1-2; TRBD1 is a possible D gene (5 bases). Trimming took 9 bases from V and 5 from J, leaving 10 bases between them. CDR3 size: 11 residues. Germline CDR1 SNHLY, CDR2 FYNNEI. This CDR3 is CASRGVYGYTF. The DNA for the CDR3 is TGTGCCAGTCGGGGGGTTTATGGCTACACCTTC.

The V and J genes are TRBV4-3 and TRBJ2-7, with D perhaps assigned TRBD1 or TRBD2 (6 bases each). CDR1 and CDR2 from the germline V gene are LGHNA and YSLEER. The CDR3 runs 15 residues. Between the trimmed V and J ends, which lost 0 bases and 1 base, there was a span of 10 bases. The CDR3 spells CASSQDRGESYEQYF. The CDR3 nucleotides read TGCGCCAGCAGCCAAGATAGGGGGGAGTCCTACGAGCAGTACTTC.

The V and J genes are TRBV5-1 and TRBJ1-1, with D possibly matching TRBD1 (6 bases). The CDR3 is 18 residues long. With 1 base removed from V and 0 bases from J, the gap between germline ends came to 19 bases. Germline V gene data show CDR1 as SGHRS and CDR2 as YFSETQ. DNA for the CDR3: TGCGCCAGCAGCTTGTATCAGGGGCGATTTAACGTGAACACTGAAGCTTTCTTT. Translating it yields CASSLYQGRFNVNTEAFF.

CDR3: CASSFGDGNTEAFF. CDR3 coding DNA: TGTGCCAGCAGTTTCGGGGACGGGAACACTGAAGCTTTCTTT. V usage is TRBV6-6 and J usage is TRBJ1-1; TRBD1 is a possible D gene (5 bases). V lost 4 bases, J lost 1 base, and 10 bases lay in between. The CDR3 is 14 amino acids. CDR1 is MNHNY and CDR2 is SVGAGI in the germline V gene (reference sequence).

The chain is built from TRBV29-1 and TRBJ2-1; D remains unclear. CDR1 is SQVTM, CDR2 ANQGSEA, per germline. The CDR3 loop spans 14 amino acids. V lost 2 bases and J lost 4, with 12 bases in between. The CDR3 reads CSVEWGIYYNEQFF. In nucleotides, the CDR3 is TGCAGCGTTGAATGGGGTATCTATTACAATGAGCAGTTCTTC.

V and J are TRBV13 and TRBJ2-7; TRBD2 matches at 8 bases. CDR1 is PRHDT and CDR2 is FYEKMQ in the germline V gene (reference sequence). V gave up 8 bases and J gave up 7 bases; unmatched junction bases: 16. The CDR3 has 15 residues. The CDR3 reads CASSRTGTSGGEQYF. CDR3 nucleotides: TGTGCCAGCTCACGAACCGGGACTAGTGGCGGGGAGCAGTACTTC.

The chain couples TRBV2 to TRBJ2-5, with D tentatively TRBD1 (6 bases). V shed 8 bases and J shed 7 bases, with 17 bases lying between them. The CDR3 consists of 13 residues. Germline V CDR1 and CDR2: SNHLY, FYNNEI. CDR3 DNA: TGTGCCAGCCCAGGACAGAAAGTGGGGACCCAGTACTTC. It is translated as CASPGQKVGTQYF.

The chain employs TRBV4-3 and TRBJ2-1; 10 nucleotides align to TRBD2. After removal of 0 bases from V and 4 bases from J, the junction contained 6 bases not matched to a gene. Per the germline V gene, CDR1 is LGHNA and CDR2 is YSLEER. This CDR3 region has 17 residues. This CDR3 is CASSQDVAGGEYNEQFF. The CDR3 DNA sequence: TGCGCCAGCAGCCAAGATGTAGCGGGGGGAGAATACAATGAGCAGTTCTTC.

Details on this clone: At one of its ends the junction is not consistent with the germline gene, which may arise from a read error. The chain uses TRBV7-9 and TRBJ2-2; tentatively, D is TRBD2 (5 bases). Germline V lookup: CDR1 SEHNR, CDR2 FQNEAQ (reference sequence). The CDR3 is 14 residues long. The CDR3 nucleotides are TGTGCCACCAGCCCTAGGCCGGGGACCGGGGAGCTGTTTTTT. Its protein product is CATSPRPGTGELFF.

The rearrangement uses TRBV4-1 and TRBJ1-6; D is ambiguous. Trimming took 0 bases from V and 6 from J, leaving 12 bases between them. There are 16 residues in the CDR3. The germline V gene encodes CDR1 MGHRA and CDR2 YSYEKL. The CDR3 sequence: CASSQDSNSGNSPLHF. The CDR3 DNA is TGCGCCAGCAGCCAAGATAGCAACAGCGGTAATTCACCCCTCCACTTT.

This rearrangement joins TRBV11-3 to TRBJ2-5; no firm D call. The CDR3 is 14 amino acids. Germline CDR1 and CDR2: SGHNT and YENEEA. The ends were cut back, 5 bases at V and 4 bases at J, with 14 bases in the middle. Written as DNA, the CDR3 is TGTGCCAGCAGCGAAGGACCGTTGAGAGAGACCCAGTACTTC. It codes for CASSEGPLRETQYF.

The V and J genes are TRBV19 and TRBJ2-1; D unclear. Germline CDR1 LNHDA, CDR2 SQIVND (reference sequence). V lost 6 bases to trimming and J lost 3 bases, with 15 bases between them. This CDR3 is built from 15 residues. This CDR3 reads CASSAGPRGYNEQFF. The CDR3 nucleotides read TGTGCCAGTAGCGCCGGGCCCCGCGGCTACAATGAGCAGTTCTTC.

As for this clone: Other DNA sequences in this sample translate to the same CDR3. J is TRBJ2-1 and V is TRBV6-5, with TRBD2 matching 8 bases. Trimming removed 2 bases from V and 4 bases from J; junction bases left unmatched: 7. The CDR3 has 16 amino acids. CDR1 is MNHEY and CDR2 is SVGAGI in the germline V gene. The CDR3 reads CASSYSSGEIYNEQFF. The CDR3 DNA follows: TGTGCCAGCAGTTACAGTAGCGGGGAAATTTACAATGAGCAGTTCTTC.

V usage is TRBV27 and J usage is TRBJ2-2; D is uncertain. There are 14 residues in the CDR3. V was pared by 4 bases and J by 5 bases, with 11 bases between. CDR1 is MNHEY, CDR2 SMNVEV, per germline (reference sequence). The CDR3 nucleotides read TGTGCCAGCAGTTACAGACGTTGGACCGGGGAGCTGTTTTTT. Encoded protein: CASSYRRWTGELFF.

On this clone: In the same sample, other DNA sequences code for this CDR3. The chain couples TRBV27 to TRBJ2-7; the D gene is possibly TRBD2 (6 bases). V was trimmed by 3 bases and J by 6 bases, leaving 9 bases between them. The CDR3 spans 12 residues. Germline V gene data show CDR1 as MNHEY and CDR2 as SMNVEV (reference sequence). CDR3 residues: CASSFQGGEQYF. The CDR3 nucleotides read TGTGCCAGCAGTTTTCAGGGAGGCGAGCAGTACTTC.

The rearrangement links TRBV11-2 to TRBJ1-6; 7 nucleotides agree with TRBD1. V was clipped by 4 bases and J by 5 bases; unmatched bases: 5. Germline CDR1 is SGHAT and CDR2 is FQNNGV. This CDR3 region has 15 residues. CDR3 sequence (DNA): TGTGCCAGCAGCTACTCACAGGGGAATAATTCACCCCTCCACTTT. Amino acids: CASSYSQGNNSPLHF.

This chain links TRBV7-9 with TRBJ2-1, with a tentative D call TRBD1 (5 bases). Germline CDR1 is SEHNR and CDR2 is FQNEAQ (reference sequence). The CDR3 sequence is 14 residues long. Trimming left V 6 bases short and J 5 bases short, with 14 bases between. The CDR3: CASSDPKGNNEQFF. The CDR3 region has the DNA TGTGCCAGCAGTGATCCGAAGGGGAACAATGAGCAGTTCTTC.

The chain recombines TRBV29-1 with TRBJ2-3; the D call may be TRBD1 or TRBD2 (5 bases each). V gave up 7 bases and J gave up 3 bases, with 17 bases separating them. Germline V CDR1 and CDR2: SQVTM, ANQGSEA. This CDR3 region has 14 residues. The CDR3 here is CSGLGDGVTDTQYF. The CDR3 DNA is TGCAGCGGCCTAGGGGACGGTGTTACAGATACGCAGTATTTT.

The chain joins TRBV12-5 to TRBJ2-7; D may correspond to TRBD1 or TRBD2 (5 bases each). The V gene lost 1 base and the J gene lost 2 bases, with 15 bases spanning the gap. The CDR3 loop spans 16 amino acids. Germline V CDR1 and CDR2: LGHNT, FRNRAP. CDR3 region: CASGLAVGDAPYEQYF. CDR3 DNA: TGTGCTAGTGGTTTGGCAGTGGGGGACGCGCCCTACGAGCAGTACTTC.

Points on this clone: Additional DNA sequences in this sample encode the identical CDR3. This chain links TRBV6-5 with TRBJ1-1; D possibly corresponds to TRBD1 (5 bases). The CDR3 has 14 residues. Per the germline V gene, CDR1 is MNHEY and CDR2 is SVGAGI. Between the trimmed V and J ends, which lost 2 bases and 4 bases, there was a span of 11 bases. CDR3 protein: CASSYGGWGTEAFF. CDR3 nucleotide sequence: TGTGCCAGCAGTTACGGGGGATGGGGCACTGAAGCTTTCTTT.

The gene calls are TRBV6-5 and TRBJ2-1; maybe TRBD1 (6 bases). V was shortened by 5 bases and J by 7 bases, with 15 bases between the two germline ends. The CDR3 runs to 14 residues. Germline loops: CDR1 MNHEY, CDR2 SVGAGI. This chain's CDR3 is CASSKAGVVNEQFF. The CDR3 bases are TGTGCCAGCAGTAAGGCAGGGGTCGTGAATGAGCAGTTCTTC.

The chain is built from TRBV11-3 and TRBJ2-5, with 8 bases lining up with TRBD1. The CDR3 has 13 amino acids. V was clipped by 8 bases and J by 2 bases; unmatched bases: 4. The germline CDR1 and CDR2 sequences are SGHNT and YENEEA. CDR3 DNA sequence: TGTGCCAGCGCCCGGGACAGGCAAGAGACCCAGTACTTC. It codes for CASARDRQETQYF.